This T cell receptor (beta chain) was profiled in a study of beta chain features in type 1 diabetes. Study-level information: In all, 107,917,701 sorted cells from all samples were analyzed. Overall study results and limits: All four CD4+ subsets from Type 1 diabetes patients carried moderately but significantly shorter TCRB CDR3s. A pattern of fewer insertions and more deletions at VDJ junctions was seen in type 1 diabetes patients.

V was pared by 1 base and J by 5 bases, with 6 bases between. The V gene's germline CDR1 is SEHNR and CDR2 FQNEAQ (reference sequence). CDR3 length equals 14 residues. This clone turned up a few times. No antigen is known for it. Other DNA sequences of this sample code for an identical CDR3. What was sequenced were expressed TCRB transcripts, since all of the isolated RNA had been reverse transcribed. The method was immunoSEQ multiplex PCR; TCRdb's version includes in-frame clones alone and lacks a portion of them. The data contain 300,000 to 400,000 clones, around 9% of them singletons. The sequencing sample was made of central memory CD4+ T cells from blood. The chain joins TRBV7-9 to TRBJ1-6; perhaps TRBD1 as D (6 bases). The clonotype was recovered from a man younger than 40 with type 1 diabetes. The CDR3 coding sequence is TGTGCCAGCAGCTTAGGGGACAATAATTCACCCCTCCACTTT. Protein: CASSLGDNNSPLHF.